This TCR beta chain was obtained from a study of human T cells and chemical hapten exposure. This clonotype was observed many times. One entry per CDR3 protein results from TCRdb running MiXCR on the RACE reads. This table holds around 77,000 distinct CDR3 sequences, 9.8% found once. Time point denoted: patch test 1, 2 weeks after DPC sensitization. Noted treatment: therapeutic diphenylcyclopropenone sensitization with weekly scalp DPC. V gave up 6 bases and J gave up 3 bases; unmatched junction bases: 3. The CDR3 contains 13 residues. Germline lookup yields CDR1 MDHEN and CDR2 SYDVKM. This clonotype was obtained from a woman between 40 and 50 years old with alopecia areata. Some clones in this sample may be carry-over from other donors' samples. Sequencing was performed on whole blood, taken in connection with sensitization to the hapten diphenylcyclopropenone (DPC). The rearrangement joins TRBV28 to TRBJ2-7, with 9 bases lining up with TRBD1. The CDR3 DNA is TGTGCCAGCAGCACAGGGGGCCGCTACGAGCAGTACTTC. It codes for CASSTGGRYEQYF. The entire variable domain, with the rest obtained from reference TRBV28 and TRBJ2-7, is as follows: DVKVTQSSRYLVKRTGEKVFLECVQDMDHENMFWYRQDPGLGLRLIYFSYDVKMKEKGDIPEGYSVSREKKERFSLILESASTNQTSMYLCASSTGGRYEQYFGPGTRLTVT.